This is a list of T cell receptor beta chains from one sample in a study of cytomegalovirus exposure and HLA in healthy donors. Sequencing was performed with immunoSEQ multiplex PCR; in TCRdb, only in-frame clones are kept and a portion is missing. This table holds about 140,000 clones, 65% to 85% found once. Sequencing was done on a sample of PBMCs. Receptor source: a man aged 18-30 years in good health and CMV-seronegative. CDR3s include the opening cysteine and the closing phenylalanine or tryptophan.

TRBV27	16	CASSALITGMNTEAFF
TRBV10-3	15	CAISDPDRIGNEQFF
TRBV2	13	CASIVDSNYGYTF
TRBV29-1	15	CSVAFGTGGTDTQYF
TRBV6-5	15	CASSGRDKAFYEQYF
TRBV4-2	13	CASSLSLNTEAFF
TRBV7-8	18	CASSLSVWVSDLNTEAFF
TRBV7-9	14	CASSRRQGAHEQYF
TRBV5-4	15	CASSLAERGGNEQFF
TRBV11-2	14	CASSLDRLSAELFF
TRBV13	17	CASSPFLREERFTEAFF
TRBV6-5	12	CASSFAGTEAFF
TRBV6-5	15	CASSYSSEHWTEAFF
TRBV7-9	13	CASGQLASYGYTF
TRBV11-2	16	CASSFPGLAGADTQYF
TRBV25-1	15	CASSDQTVSGNTIYF
TRBV2	14	CASSRDRGSDTIYF
TRBV6-1	14	CASDGGVPTDTQYF
TRBV6-5	13	CASSYSSDYGYTF
TRBV5-1	15	CASSLAAGGFYGYTF
TRBV5-6	14	CASSRPDRRTEQFF
TRBV30	11	CAWTSGNTIYF
TRBV9	12	CASSGGVYGYTF
TRBV27	15	CASRDKNFRTDTQYF
TRBV4-3	15	CASSQDHREGEKLFF
TRBV7-9	14	CASRTSSGTGELFF
TRBV9	14	CASTPGLTAYEQYF
TRBV30	12	CAWSIQGAEQFF
TRBV5-6	13	CASSATGTTEAFF
TRBV4-3	18	CASSPQSRLAGAHYEQYF
TRBV19	14	CASSIGTGNNIQYF
TRBV6-1	18	CASSEALRVGRGIQPQHF
TRBV19	15	CASSINAPANYGYTF
TRBV11-2	14	CASSPSGANQPQHF
TRBV15	15	CATSRDRDSGNTIYF
TRBV14	19	CASSPNPGQAIQNYNEQFF
TRBV4-3	15	CASSQGMRSGTEAFF
TRBV18	14	CASSPGTGADTQYF
TRBV7-2	15	CASSMNSGGSGEQFF
TRBV6-6	13	CASSPGLARGYTF
TRBV7-2	15	CASSRDRGRGYEQYF
TRBV4-3	16	CASSQDRGLSGNTIYF
TRBV28	14	CASSPQGGGTEAFF